This T cell receptor (beta chain) comes out of a study of shared clonotypes between healthy human individuals. As for this clone: Its antigen remains unidentified.

CDR3 length: 13 amino acids. Germline loops: CDR1 SGHVS, CDR2 FQNEAQ. V shed 5 bases and J shed 7 bases, with 15 bases lying between them. Regarding the study as a whole: Naive subsets usually exceeded memory subsets in estimated richness.

Per the original methods: Junction-only sequences produced by ImmunoSEQ had no quality scores, so filtering differed. Clones were sequenced by immunoSEQ multiplex PCR, and TCRdb holds only the in-frame ones, with some missing. V and J calls and clone size are given by that table; D and trimming were obtained from the DNA. The repertoire includes 2,100,000 or so clones, roughly 95% of them detected once, and approximately 0.13% sits in the top ten. The sample consisted of naive CD4+ T cells sorted from blood. The sample's subset: CD45RA+ positively selected. The chain joins TRBV7-8 to TRBJ2-7; D possibly matches TRBD1 or TRBD2 (5 bases each). The receptor's source is a young man in good health. CDR3 coding DNA: TGTGCCAGCAGCGCGCCTCAGGGACGTGAGCAGTACTTC. It is translated as CASSAPQGREQYF.